This T cell receptor (beta chain) was sequenced for a study of shared clonotypes between healthy human individuals. Study in general: Sampling drew on donors who were a couple of women and three men aged 18 to 49.

V lost 6 bases to trimming and J lost 3 bases, with 15 bases between them. The CDR3 is 14 amino acids. The germline CDR1 and CDR2 sequences are MNHEY and SVGAGI. The method was immunoSEQ multiplex PCR; TCRdb's version includes in-frame clones alone and lacks a portion of them. The sample carries millions of clones, roughly 95% recorded once. The naive CD8 subset, CD45RO-negative cells positively selected for CCR7, excluded terminally differentiated effector memory CD45RA+ cells. This chain joins TRBV6-5 and TRBJ2-7, with a weak D call TRBD1 (6 bases). This clonotype was sampled from a man in his late teens or twenties in good health. Sequencing was carried out using naive CD8+ T cells sorted from blood. In DNA, the CDR3 is TGTGCCAGCAGCCAGGACAGACCTTACTACGAGCAGTACTTC. Protein product: CASSQDRPYYEQYF.